The 21 T cell receptor gamma chains given below trace back to one sample, sequenced in a study of γδ T cells in repeated Plasmodium falciparum infection. TCRdb called clones anew from the multiplex PCR reads with CATT. The repertoire holds 25,000 to 30,000 gamma-chain clones, with over 2.5% as singletons. Gammadelta T cells were flow-sorted from PBMC into Vgamma9/Vdelta2+ and Vdelta2-negative populations for bulk analysis. Material: gamma-delta T cells from blood. The receptors stem from a pool of human donors (malaria-infected and uninfected, not separated).

A note on this clone: A far bigger clonotype differs at one base, so this is likely a read error. At the DNA level, this CDR3 is encoded by other sequences in the same sample as well. J is TRGJP and V is TRGV9. Since TCRdb gives no J gene, matching the DNA to germline was used here to assign it. V gave up 1 base and J gave up 7 bases; unmatched junction bases: 10. The CDR3 covers 18 residues. CDR1 is GITISATS and CDR2 is ISYDGTV in the germline V gene (reference sequence). DNA for the CDR3: TGTGCCTTGTGGGAGGTAACCCAATCGGAGTTGGGCAAAAAAATCAAGGTATTT. The encoded protein is CALWEVTQSELGKKIKVF.

This clone was recorded many times. This chain joins TRGV9 and TRGJ1 or TRGJ2. The ends lost 2 bases at V and 0 bases at J; junction bases unmatched: 7. The CDR3 runs 15 residues. Germline CDR1 GITISATS, CDR2 ISYDGTV (reference sequence). The CDR3 here is CALWEAPENYYKKLF. In nucleotides, the CDR3 is TGTGCCTTGTGGGAGGCCCCAGAGAATTATTATAAGAAACTCTTT.

This clone has a count of ten or more. TCRdb's listed protein matches a much larger clone and diverges from this DNA's translation at residue 8, likely through a read error; the protein shown comes from the DNA. The chain employs TRGV2 and TRGJ1 or TRGJ2. No J gene was available from TCRdb, and it was assigned here by a germline match of the DNA. This CDR3 is built from 12 residues. CDR1 and CDR2 (germline): EGSNGY, YDSYNSKV. The chain's CDR3 is CATWDVYCKKLF. Here the CDR3 DNA reads TGTGCCACCTGGGACGTTTATTGTAAGAAACTCTTT.

This clone was observed many times. TCRdb's entry gives the protein of a much larger clone, which mismatches this DNA's translation at residue 3, likely from a read error; the protein reported here is translated from the DNA. The chain has TRGV9 and TRGJP. The CDR3 covers 15 residues. From germline, CDR1 is GITISATS and CDR2 ISYDGTV (reference sequence). CDR3 sequence: CASWDQELGKKIKVF. CDR3 in DNA: TGTGCCTCGTGGGACCAAGAGTTGGGCAAAAAAATCAAGGTATTT.

This clone was seen many times. The V and J genes are TRGV9 and TRGJ1 or TRGJ2. Germline trimming cut 3 bases from V and 1 base from J; bases unmatched to any gene: 15. The germline V gene has CDR1 GITISATS and CDR2 ISYDGTV (reference sequence). The CDR3 is 17 residues long. CDR3 loop: CALWEPPNHLNYYKKLF. For the CDR3, the DNA is TGTGCCTTGTGGGAGCCCCCGAACCACTTAAATTATTATAAGAAACTCTTT.

In its sample, this clone was seen a few times. TCRdb's listed protein matches a much larger clone and diverges from this DNA's translation at residue 8, likely through a read error; the protein shown comes from the DNA. The rearrangement uses TRGV9 and TRGJP. The J gene, left out of TCRdb, was set here by checking the DNA against germline. Per germline, CDR1 GITISATS and CDR2 ISYDGTV (reference sequence). Trimming at V came to 3 bases and at J to 6 bases, leaving 8 bases not matched to a gene. The CDR3 covers 17 residues. The CDR3 region has the DNA TGTGCCTTGTGGGAGTCCCCCCTAGAGTTGGGCAAAAAAATCAAGGTATTT. It encodes CALWESPLELGKKIKVF.

This clone was found a few times. TCRdb's protein, taken from a much larger clone, differs from this DNA's translation at residue 3, likely owing to a read error; the protein displayed comes from the DNA. This rearrangement joins TRGV8 to TRGJ1 or TRGJ2. The J gene was missing in TCRdb and was found by matching the end of the DNA to germline. Germline V gene sequence: CDR1 VENAVY, CDR2 YDSYNSRV. This CDR3 region has 14 residues. CDR3 residues: CAIWVKKGYYKKLF. The DNA for the CDR3 is TGTGCCATCTGGGTCAAGAAGGGGTATTATAAGAAACTCTTT.

About this clone: TCRdb assigns this DNA the protein of a much larger clone, which departs from its translation at residue 4; this likely reflects a read error, and the protein shown comes from translating the DNA. This chain joins TRGV2 and TRGJ1 or TRGJ2. Germline loops: CDR1 EGSNGY, CDR2 YDSYNSKV. This CDR3 is 14 amino acids long. The CDR3 bases are TGTGCCACCAGGGACGAAACCAATTATTATAAGAAACTCTTT. Amino acid sequence: CATRDETNYYKKLF.

Of note for this clone: The DNA is omitted, as the CDR3 cannot be located on it reliably, and the CDR3 follows TCRdb's listing. The J segment was not called; the V segment is TRGV2. Per the germline V gene, CDR1 is EGSNGY and CDR2 is YDSYNSKV. The CDR3 sequence runs 30 residues, both termini included. CDR3 loop: CATWDGAIRNSLAVEQHLLSQVSIGRIQHF.

This clone was seen a few times. A read error likely explains why the TCRdb protein, taken from a much larger clone, differs from this DNA's translation at residue 3; the protein shown is translated from the DNA. The chain combines TRGV8 with TRGJ1 or TRGJ2. TCRdb supplies no J gene; here it was assigned by aligning the nucleotide sequence to germline. The germline gives CDR1 VENAVY, CDR2 YDSYNSRV. CDR3 length: 13 amino acids. In DNA form, the CDR3 reads TGTGCCCCCTGGGATCGAGATTATTATAAGAAACTCTTT. Amino acids: CAPWDRDYYKKLF.

At least ten counts were recorded for this clone. The protein TCRdb lists belongs to a much larger clone and differs from this DNA's translation at residue 12, which points to a read error; the protein shown is made from the DNA. The chain combines TRGV9 with TRGJ1 or TRGJ2. TCRdb records no J gene; here it was assigned by comparing the DNA to germline. After removal of 0 bases from V and 8 bases from J, the junction contained 16 bases not matched to a gene. In germline, CDR1 is GITISATS, CDR2 ISYDGTV (reference sequence). The CDR3 is made up of 16 amino acids. In DNA form, the CDR3 reads TGTGCCTTGTGGGAGGTGCACAATGGCGAAAATGATAAGAAACTCTTT. Translation gives CALWEVHNGENDKKLF.

Concerning this clone itself: This likely came from a read error, as a far larger clone is one base away. The sample has other DNA sequences that encode this CDR3 too. J is TRGJP and V is TRGV9. The J gene was not available in TCRdb and was assigned here by matching the DNA to germline segments. The CDR3 runs to 17 residues. Germline loops: CDR1 GITISATS, CDR2 ISYDGTV (reference sequence). In DNA form, the CDR3 reads TGTGCCTTGTGGGAGGCAAATCAAGAGTTGGGCAAAAAGATCAAGGTATTT. It translates to CALWEANQELGKKIKVF.

This clone was counted ten times or more. V is TRGV9 and J is TRGJP1. The CDR3 length is 15 residues. J was trimmed by 1 base and V by 2 bases; bases with no gene match: 4. Germline V gives CDR1 GITISATS, CDR2 ISYDGTV (reference sequence). The DNA of the CDR3 is TGTGCCTTGTGGGAGGCTCCTACCACTGGTTGGTTCAAGATATTT. Protein sequence: CALWEAPTTGWFKIF.

This clone was counted many times. TCRdb shows a much larger clone's protein in place of this DNA's translation, and the two differ at residue 11, likely through a read error; the protein shown is translated from the DNA. The rearrangement joins TRGV3 to TRGJP2. TCRdb gives no J gene; it was assigned here by matching the DNA to germline. Germline CDR1 VTNTFY, CDR2 YDVSTARD (reference sequence). The CDR3 has 14 amino acids. CDR3: CATWDLRSDWVKTF. The CDR3 coding sequence is TGTGCCACCTGGGACCTGCGTAGTGATTGGGTCAAGACGTTT.

This clone was counted many times. This DNA translates differently at residue 4 from the TCRdb protein, which is that of a much larger clone; a read error is likely, and the protein shown is the DNA's own translation. The V gene is TRGV9, the J gene TRGJ1 or TRGJ2. Germline V gives CDR1 GITISATS, CDR2 ISYDGTV (reference sequence). CDR3 length equals 14 residues. As DNA, the CDR3 is TGTGCCTTGTGTGAGGTGGGGTATTATTATAAGAAACTCTTT. This translates into CALCEVGYYYKKLF.

The sample holds a few counts of this clone. Since a far larger clone is one base different, this is likely a read error. J is TRGJ1 or TRGJ2 and V is TRGV4. The ends lost 4 bases at V and 7 bases at J; junction bases unmatched: 10. The length of the CDR3 is 13 residues. In germline, CDR1 is EGSTGY, CDR2 YDSYTSSV. In DNA, the CDR3 is TGTGCCACCTGGGACCGCGGATACTATAAGAAACTCTTT. Residues: CATWDRGYYKKLF.

Concerning this clone itself: A single base is all that separates this from a far larger clone, so a read error is likely. The chain carries TRGV9 and TRGJP1. No J gene was available from TCRdb, and it was assigned here by a germline match of the DNA. This CDR3 is built from 17 residues. Germline V lookup: CDR1 GITISATS, CDR2 ISYDGTV (reference sequence). The CDR3 DNA is TGTGCCCTGTGGGAGGTGCACCTATATACCACTGGTTGGTTCAAGATATTT. It is translated as CALWEVHLYTTGWFKIF.

A note on this clone: Because the CDR3's place on the DNA is in doubt, the DNA is left out and the CDR3 is given as listed by TCRdb. The V gene was identified as TRGV9, while no J gene was called. The germline V gene has CDR1 GITISATS and CDR2 ISYDGTV (reference sequence). From its first to its last residue, the CDR3 has 34 amino acids. This CDR3 reads CALWRCMVLAIIRNSLAVEQHWLSQVSIGRIQHF.

The table lists this clone with a few counts. The protein in TCRdb stems from a much larger clone and differs at residue 5 from this DNA's translation, likely a read error; here the protein is translated from the DNA. This rearrangement joins TRGV9 to TRGJP. The J gene, missing from TCRdb, was assigned here through DNA to germline matching. CDR1 GITISATS and CDR2 ISYDGTV come from the germline V gene (reference sequence). The CDR3 extends over 18 amino acids. The V and J ends lost 7 bases and 5 bases, in that order; junction bases with no gene match: 14. The CDR3, as DNA: TGTGCCTTGTGTATGCCCTGCAGTAAAGAGTTGGGCAAAAAAATCAAGGTATTT. Amino acid sequence: CALCMPCSKELGKKIKVF.

This clone has ten or more counts. This DNA's translation differs at residue 6 from TCRdb's protein, which comes from a much larger clone; a read error is likely, and the protein shown is translated from the DNA. The chain uses TRGV2 and TRGJP2. The J gene is not listed in TCRdb, so it was assigned here from a DNA match to germline. The CDR3 has 12 residues. J was trimmed by 10 bases and V by 3 bases; bases with no gene match: 5. CDR1 is EGSNGY and CDR2 is YDSYNSKV in the germline V gene. CDR3 in DNA: TGTGCCACCTGGGACAGGCCTTGGATCAAGACGTTT. As protein: CATWDRPWIKTF.

Many counts were recorded for this clone. One end of the junction does not line up with germline, which may come from a read error. The same CDR3 arises from other DNA sequences in this sample as well. The chain recombines TRGV3 with TRGJ1 or TRGJ2. The J gene, absent from TCRdb, was called here by matching the DNA to germline. The CDR3 is 14 residues long. Germline CDR1 and CDR2: VTNTFY and YDVSTARD (reference sequence). This CDR3 reads CATWDRPKDYKKLF. DNA of the CDR3: TGCGCCACCTGGGACAGGCCTAAGGATTATAAGAAACTCTTT.